This TCR beta chain is drawn from a study of cytomegalovirus exposure and HLA in healthy donors. Background on the study: Within the Caucasian-associated ancestry cluster were around 81% of the approximately 400 genotyped donors.

V lost 7 bases and J lost 5, with 17 bases in between. Germline V gene sequence: CDR1 MDHEN, CDR2 SYDVKM. CDR3 length equals 14 residues. Whole-study results and caveats: Among TCR beta chains of equal frequency, HLA-associated ones were more clonally expanded in a later analysis.

In nominal health when sampled, donors likely had unrecorded immune exposures nonetheless. This clone was seen a few times. Its specificity is not known. Amplification used 60 Vbeta primers and 13 Jbeta primers. The method was immunoSEQ multiplex PCR; TCRdb's version includes in-frame clones alone and lacks a portion of them. The profile shows 200,000 to 250,000 clones, 82% of them singletons. Sequenced input: PBMCs. The chain links TRBV28 to TRBJ2-5; D perhaps matches TRBD1 (6 bases). The sequence was collected from a woman aged 40 to 50 in good health and CMV-seronegative. Here the CDR3 DNA reads TGTGCCAGCACCCTCCAAGGGGGATGGGAGACCCAGTACTTC. Amino acids: CASTLQGGWETQYF.